The rows below give T cell receptor beta chains drawn from one sample of a study of T cells in Graves' hyperthyroidism and ophthalmopathy. TCRdb passed the multiplex PCR reads through MiXCR, listing each CDR3 protein once. The repertoire has 690,000 or so distinct CDR3 sequences, about 17% of them found once; the top ten carry approximately 16%. The material sequenced was blood. The source of these receptors is a woman between 45 and 60 years old with Graves' hyperthyroidism that later progressed to Graves' ophthalmopathy. CDR3s include the opening cysteine and the closing phenylalanine or tryptophan. Each record gives: V gene, clone size, J gene, D gene, CDR3 protein, CDR3 DNA. The D gene is left open where the match is weak. Only part of the rows carry a size: once, few, many, or a class if the clone is expanded.

v_gene: TRBV11-2
abundance: many
j_gene: TRBJ1-4
d_gene: NA
CDR3aa: CASSSLQGGGEKLFF
CDR3nt: TGTGCCAGCAGCTCCCTACAGGGAGGCGGCGAAAAACTGTTTTTT

v_gene: TRBV24-1
abundance: few
j_gene: TRBJ2-1
d_gene: NA
CDR3aa: CATSDVLAFEQFF
CDR3nt: TGTGCCACCAGTGACGTTCTAGCATTCGAGCAGTTCTTC

v_gene: TRBV12-3/TRBV12-4
abundance: few
j_gene: TRBJ2-1
d_gene: NA
CDR3aa: CASSPEGVVSYNEQFF
CDR3nt: TGTGCCAGCAGTCCGGAGGGGGTAGTCTCCTACAATGAGCAGTTCTTC

v_gene: TRBV20-1
abundance: many
j_gene: TRBJ2-7
d_gene: NA
CDR3aa: CSARDVTGRPHEQYF
CDR3nt: TGCAGTGCTAGAGACGTGACGGGACGTCCCCACGAGCAGTACTTC

v_gene: TRBV2
abundance: NA
j_gene: TRBJ2-1
d_gene: NA
CDR3aa: CASSELAGPYNEQFF
CDR3nt: TGTGCCAGCAGTGAATTAGCAGGACCCTACAATGAGCAGTTCTTC

v_gene: TRBV11-2
abundance: few
j_gene: TRBJ1-1
d_gene: NA
CDR3aa: CASSLMDAEAFF
CDR3nt: TGTGCCAGCAGCTTAATGGATGCTGAAGCTTTCTTT

v_gene: TRBV4-1
abundance: NA
j_gene: TRBJ1-2
d_gene: TRBD1
CDR3aa: CASSQDGTGAPPRYGYTF
CDR3nt: TGCGCCAGCAGCCAAGACGGGACAGGCGCCCCACCTCGCTATGGCTACACCTTC

v_gene: TRBV20-1
abundance: many
j_gene: TRBJ2-5
d_gene: NA
CDR3aa: CSARSSSLSETQYF
CDR3nt: TGCAGTGCTAGATCAAGTAGCCTGTCGGAGACCCAGTACTTC

v_gene: TRBV12-3/TRBV12-4
abundance: many
j_gene: TRBJ1-1
d_gene: NA
CDR3aa: CASSFWEYTEAFF
CDR3nt: TGTGCCAGCAGTTTCTGGGAATACACTGAAGCTTTCTTT

v_gene: TRBV19
abundance: NA
j_gene: TRBJ2-2
d_gene: TRBD1
CDR3aa: CASSISGDRVLGGELFF
CDR3nt: TGTGCCAGTAGTATATCGGGGGACAGGGTGTTAGGCGGGGAGCTGTTTTTT

v_gene: TRBV7-2
abundance: NA
j_gene: TRBJ1-1
d_gene: NA
CDR3aa: CASSSHRQVLLEAFF
CDR3nt: TGTGCCAGCAGCTCCCACAGACAGGTACTCCTTGAAGCTTTCTTT

v_gene: TRBV7-2
abundance: few
j_gene: TRBJ2-7
d_gene: NA
CDR3aa: CASSLNLKSSYEQYF
CDR3nt: TGTGCCAGCAGCTTAAACCTTAAGAGCTCCTACGAGCAGTACTTC

v_gene: TRBV7-9
abundance: few
j_gene: TRBJ1-5
d_gene: TRBD1
CDR3aa: CASSPEGQPKGPQHF
CDR3nt: TGTGCCAGCAGCCCAGAGGGACAGCCAAAGGGGCCCCAGCATTTT

v_gene: TRBV5-6
abundance: NA
j_gene: TRBJ2-1
d_gene: NA
CDR3aa: CASSPRTLYNEQFF
CDR3nt: TGTGCCAGCAGCCCCCGGACGTTATACAATGAGCAGTTCTTC

v_gene: TRBV11-2
abundance: NA
j_gene: TRBJ2-2
d_gene: TRBD1
CDR3aa: CASSFTGGRTGELFF
CDR3nt: TGTGCCAGCAGCTTCACAGGGGGTAGGACCGGGGAGCTGTTTTTT

v_gene: TRBV3-1
abundance: few
j_gene: TRBJ2-3
d_gene: NA
CDR3aa: CASSLELGLGPDTQYF
CDR3nt: TGTGCCAGCAGCTTAGAGCTGGGACTCGGGCCAGATACGCAGTATTTT

v_gene: TRBV3-1
abundance: NA
j_gene: TRBJ2-7
d_gene: NA
CDR3aa: CASSQYSGTPYEQYF
CDR3nt: TGTGCCAGCAGCCAATACTCGGGAACACCTTACGAGCAGTACTTC

v_gene: TRBV7-7
abundance: NA
j_gene: TRBJ2-7
d_gene: NA
CDR3aa: CASSLGEGTGNYEQYF
CDR3nt: TGTGCTAGCAGCTTAGGGGAGGGGACAGGCAACTACGAGCAGTACTTC

v_gene: TRBV6-2/TRBV6-3
abundance: few
j_gene: TRBJ2-3
d_gene: NA
CDR3aa: CASSYFGGSTDTQYF
CDR3nt: TGTGCCAGCAGTTATTTCGGGGGCAGCACAGATACGCAGTATTTT

v_gene: TRBV29-1
abundance: NA
j_gene: TRBJ1-6
d_gene: NA
CDR3aa: CSVRDSNSPLHF
CDR3nt: TGCAGCGTCCGGGACTCCAATTCACCCCTCCACTTT

v_gene: TRBV5-1
abundance: NA
j_gene: TRBJ2-1
d_gene: TRBD2
CDR3aa: CASSFPSGGGPYNEQFF
CDR3nt: TGCGCCAGCAGCTTTCCTAGCGGGGGGGGACCCTACAATGAGCAGTTCTTC